The present T cell receptor beta chain was sequenced within a study of blood T cell repertoires in COVID-19. At the level of the study: Acute and convalescent COVID-19 specimens originated in the United States, Italy and Spain.

Per the authors' pipeline: Nucleated cell counts were estimated from reference gene primer amplification. Profiling relied on immunoSEQ multiplex PCR, and the TCRdb table lists in-frame clones only, not all of them. Clone size and V and J calls were adopted from that table, with D and trimming inferred from the DNA. The sample contains tens of thousands of clones, about 75% of which appear only once. This CDR3 is 14 amino acids long. Trimming took off 7 bases at V and 1 base at J, with 11 bases between the two ends. CDR1 and CDR2 (germline): KGHDR, SFDVKD. The V and J genes are TRBV24-1 and TRBJ2-3, with a tentative D call TRBD1 (6 bases). The receptor was isolated from a human donor in a cohort sampled during active COVID-19. The sequenced sample was peripheral blood. The CDR3 loop reads CATRGRGGTDTQYF. DNA for the CDR3: TGTGCCACCAGGGGCAGGGGCGGCACAGATACGCAGTATTTT.